This T cell receptor (delta chain) was captured by sequencing in a study of gammadelta T cells in human blood (dated by TCRdb to 2020 to 2022). The paper as a whole reports these results and caveats: In the study, polyclonal expansion of innate gamma-delta T cells immediately after birth was reported to appear to be driven by microbial exposure.

There are 18 amino acids in the CDR3, from cysteine to phenylalanine inclusive. The entry retains the CDR3 DNA only, 54 bases that are in frame from base 1. CDR1 GEAIGNYY and CDR2 EKD are derived from the germline V gene. The germline ends are 11 bases apart after V is trimmed by 0 bases and J by 0 bases. The receptor library was made with RT-PCR. TCRdb names Illumina MiSeq as the instrument used. TCRdb processed the public reads again with the CATT caller, after which rows with matching DNA were combined. This sample is represented by around 990 delta-chain clones; 15% to 20% of them were singletons. 14% of the sample comes from the top ten. This clone is described as medium-sized (0.01 to 0.1%). The target of this receptor is not known. Per-nucleotide qualities are absent, and no much larger clonotype sits a single base away. The sample has other DNA sequences that encode this CDR3 too.

The chain uses TRDV2 and TRDJ3; TRDD3 is perhaps the D gene, given 6 matching bases. The specimen was Vgamma9Vdelta2 gamma-delta T cells from fetal blood. This receptor was taken from a human fetus. The CDR3 region reads CACDTWGPSSWDTRQMFF. The DNA sequence reads TGTGCCTGTGACACCTGGGGGCCCAGCTCCTGGGACACCCGACAGATGTTTTTC.